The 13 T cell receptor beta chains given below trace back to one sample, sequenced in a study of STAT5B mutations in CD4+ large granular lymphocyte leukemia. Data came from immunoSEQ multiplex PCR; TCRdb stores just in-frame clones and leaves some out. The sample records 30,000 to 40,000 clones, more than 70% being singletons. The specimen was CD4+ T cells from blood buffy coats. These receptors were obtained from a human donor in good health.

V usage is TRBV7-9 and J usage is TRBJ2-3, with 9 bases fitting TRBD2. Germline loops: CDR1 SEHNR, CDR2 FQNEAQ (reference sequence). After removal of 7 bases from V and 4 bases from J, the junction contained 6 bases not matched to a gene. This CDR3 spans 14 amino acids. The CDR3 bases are TGTGCCAGCACCTATAGCGGGAGACCAGATACGCAGTATTTT. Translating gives CASTYSGRPDTQYF.

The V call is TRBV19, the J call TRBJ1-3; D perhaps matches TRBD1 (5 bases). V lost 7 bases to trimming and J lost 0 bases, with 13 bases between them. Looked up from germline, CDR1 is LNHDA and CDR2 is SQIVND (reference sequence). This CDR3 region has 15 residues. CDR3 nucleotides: TGTGCCAGTAATTCAGGGTCGAGCTCTGGAAACACCATATATTTT. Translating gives CASNSGSSSGNTIYF. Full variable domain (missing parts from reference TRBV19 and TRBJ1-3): DGGITQSPKYLFRKEGQNVTLSCEQNLNHDAMYWYRQDPGQGLRLIYYSQIVNDFQKGDIAEGYSVSREKKESFPLTVTSAQKNPTAFYLCASNSGSSSGNTIYFGEGSWLTVV.

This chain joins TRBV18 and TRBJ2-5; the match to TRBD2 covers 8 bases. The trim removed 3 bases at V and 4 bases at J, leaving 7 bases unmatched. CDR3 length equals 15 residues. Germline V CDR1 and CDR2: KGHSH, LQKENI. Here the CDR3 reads CASSPPGSGRETQYF. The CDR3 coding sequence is TGTGCCAGCTCACCGCCGGGCAGCGGGAGAGAGACCCAGTACTTC.

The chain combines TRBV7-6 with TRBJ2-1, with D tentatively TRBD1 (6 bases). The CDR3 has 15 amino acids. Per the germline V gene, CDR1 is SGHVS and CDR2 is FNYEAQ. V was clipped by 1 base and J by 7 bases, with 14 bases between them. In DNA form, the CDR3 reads TGTGCCAGCAGCTTAGGGACAGCCCCGACTAATGAGCAGTTCTTC. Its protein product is CASSLGTAPTNEQFF.

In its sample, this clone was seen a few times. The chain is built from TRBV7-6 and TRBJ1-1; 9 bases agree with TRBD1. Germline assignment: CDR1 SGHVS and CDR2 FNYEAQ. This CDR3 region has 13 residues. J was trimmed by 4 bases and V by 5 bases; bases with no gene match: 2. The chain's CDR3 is CASSDRGGTEAFF. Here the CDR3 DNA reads TGTGCCAGCAGCGACAGGGGGGGCACTGAAGCTTTCTTT.

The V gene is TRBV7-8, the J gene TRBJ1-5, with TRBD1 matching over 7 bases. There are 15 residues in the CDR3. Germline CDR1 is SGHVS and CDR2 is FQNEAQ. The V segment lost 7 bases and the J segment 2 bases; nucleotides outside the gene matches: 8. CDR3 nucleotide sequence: TGTGCCAGCACCAGGGGGGGTTTCGGCAATCAGCCCCAGCATTTT. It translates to CASTRGGFGNQPQHF.

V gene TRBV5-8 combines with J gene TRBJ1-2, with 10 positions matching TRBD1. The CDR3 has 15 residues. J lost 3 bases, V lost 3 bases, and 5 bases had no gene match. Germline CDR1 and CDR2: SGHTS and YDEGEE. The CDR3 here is CASSSGQGGDYGYTF. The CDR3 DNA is TGTGCCAGCAGCTCCGGACAGGGGGGGGACTATGGCTACACCTTC. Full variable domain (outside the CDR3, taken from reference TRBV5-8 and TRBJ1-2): EAGVTQSPTHLIKTRGQQATLRCSPISGHTSVYWYQQALGLGLQFLLWYDEGEERNRGNFPPRFSGRQFPNYSSELNVNALELEDSALYLCASSSGQGGDYGYTFGSGTRLTVV.

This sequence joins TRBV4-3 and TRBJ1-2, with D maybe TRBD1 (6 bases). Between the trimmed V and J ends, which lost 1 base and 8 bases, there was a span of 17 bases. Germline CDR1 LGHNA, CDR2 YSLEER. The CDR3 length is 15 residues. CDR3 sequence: CASSQALRGARGYTF. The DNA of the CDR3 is TGCGCCAGCAGCCAAGCCCTGCGGGGGGCGCGCGGCTACACCTTC.

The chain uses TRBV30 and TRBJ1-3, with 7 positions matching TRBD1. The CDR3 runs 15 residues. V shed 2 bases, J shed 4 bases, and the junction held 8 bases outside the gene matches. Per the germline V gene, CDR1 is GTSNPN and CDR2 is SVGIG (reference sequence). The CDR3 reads CAWSLTGALGNTIYF. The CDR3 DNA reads TGTGCCTGGAGTCTAACAGGGGCGCTAGGAAACACCATATATTTT. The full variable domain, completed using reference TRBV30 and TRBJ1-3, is SQTIHQWPATLVQPVGSPLSLECTVEGTSNPNLYWYRQAAGRGLQLLFYSVGIGQISSEVPQNLSASRPQDRQFILSSKKLLLSDSGFYLCAWSLTGALGNTIYFGEGSWLTVV.

The CDR3 loop reads CASSHTDRGRWGTEAFF. CDR3 DNA sequence: TGTGCCAGCAGTCATACGGACAGGGGGCGCTGGGGCACTGAAGCTTTCTTT. This chain links TRBV11-1 with TRBJ1-1, with 11 bases matching TRBD1. Germline lookup yields CDR1 SGHAT and CDR2 FQDESV (reference sequence). There are 17 residues in the CDR3. Trimming took 6 bases from V and 4 from J; bases not matched to a gene: 13.

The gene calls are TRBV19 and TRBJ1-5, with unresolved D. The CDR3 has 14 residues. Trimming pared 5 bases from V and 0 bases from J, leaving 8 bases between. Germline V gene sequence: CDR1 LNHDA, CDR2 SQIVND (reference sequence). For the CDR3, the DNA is TGTGCCAGTAGTTACGACTTTAGCAATCAGCCCCAGCATTTT. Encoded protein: CASSYDFSNQPQHF.

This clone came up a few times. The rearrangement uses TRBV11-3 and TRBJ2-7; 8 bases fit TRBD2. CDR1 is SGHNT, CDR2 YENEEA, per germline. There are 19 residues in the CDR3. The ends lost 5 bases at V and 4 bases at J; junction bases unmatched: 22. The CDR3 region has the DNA TGTGCCAGCAGCGCCAGTGGAATCGGGAGGGGGGTTAAGGCTTACGAGCAGTACTTC. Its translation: CASSASGIGRGVKAYEQYF.

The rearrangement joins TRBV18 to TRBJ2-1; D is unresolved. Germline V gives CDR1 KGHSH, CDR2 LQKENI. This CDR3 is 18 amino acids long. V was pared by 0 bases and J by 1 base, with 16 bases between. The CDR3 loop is CASSPPVTPSRSYNEQFF. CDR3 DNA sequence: TGTGCCAGCTCACCACCGGTGACCCCCTCAAGGTCCTACAATGAGCAGTTCTTC.